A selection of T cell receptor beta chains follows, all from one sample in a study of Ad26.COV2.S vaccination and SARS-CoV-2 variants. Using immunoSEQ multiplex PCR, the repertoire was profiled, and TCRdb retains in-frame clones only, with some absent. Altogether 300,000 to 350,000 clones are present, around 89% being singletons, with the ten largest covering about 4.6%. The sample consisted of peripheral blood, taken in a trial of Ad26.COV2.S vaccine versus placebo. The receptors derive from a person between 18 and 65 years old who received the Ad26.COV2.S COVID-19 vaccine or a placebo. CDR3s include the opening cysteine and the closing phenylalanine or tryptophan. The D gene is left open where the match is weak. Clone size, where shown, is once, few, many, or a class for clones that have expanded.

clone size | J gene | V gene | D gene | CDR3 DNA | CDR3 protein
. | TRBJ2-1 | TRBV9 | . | TGTGCCAGCAGCGGACGACAGAGCGATGAGCAGTTCTTC | CASSGRQSDEQFF
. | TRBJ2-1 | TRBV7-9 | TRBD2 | TGTGCCAGCAGCACCCCCCAACGGGGGGGGGCTGCGGGATGGGAGATAGGCAATGAGCAGTTCTTC | CASSTPQRGGAAGWEIGNEQFF
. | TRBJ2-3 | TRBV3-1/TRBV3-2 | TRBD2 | TGTGCCAGCAGCCCGCCTAGCGGGGGGTCCACAGATACGCAGTATTTT | CASSPPSGGSTDTQYF
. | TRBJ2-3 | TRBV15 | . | TGTGCCACCAGCAGACAGGGCCCCTTTAGCACAGATACGCAGTATTTT | CATSRQGPFSTDTQYF
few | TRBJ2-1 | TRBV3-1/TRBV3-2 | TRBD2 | TGTGCCAGCAGCCCTAGCGGGGGGGCCAGGGGAGAGCAGTTCTTC | CASSPSGGARGEQFF
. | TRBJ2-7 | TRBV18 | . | TGTGCCAGCTCCTCAGAAACCTACGAGCAGTACTTC | CASSSETYEQYF
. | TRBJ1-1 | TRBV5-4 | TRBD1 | TGTGCCAGCAGCCTTGGGACAGAACTCATGAACACTGAAGCTTTCTTT | CASSLGTELMNTEAFF
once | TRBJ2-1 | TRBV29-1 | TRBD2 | TGCAGCGTTGATCACCTAGCGGGAGACAATGAGCAGTTCTTC | CSVDHLAGDNEQFF
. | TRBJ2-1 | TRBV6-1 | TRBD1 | TGTGCCAGCAGTGAACCGGGGACAGGGGGCCGTAGTGAGCAGTTCTTC | CASSEPGTGGRSEQFF
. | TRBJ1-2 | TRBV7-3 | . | TGTGCCAGCAGCTTCGATAGGACCGGGGTAGGCGGCTACACCTTC | CASSFDRTGVGGYTF
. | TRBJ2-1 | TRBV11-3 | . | TGTGCCAGCAGCTTAGATCACATTACCTACAATGAGCAGTTCTTC | CASSLDHITYNEQFF
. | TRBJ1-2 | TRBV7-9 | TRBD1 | TGTGCCAGCAGCTTGGACAGGGGGGTAGATGGCTACACCTTC | CASSLDRGVDGYTF
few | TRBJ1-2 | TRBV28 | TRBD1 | TGTGCCAGCAGTCCCGGGACAGCTGGAAACTATGGCTACACCTTC | CASSPGTAGNYGYTF
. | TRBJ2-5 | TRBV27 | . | TGTGCCAGCAGTTTATTAGGGCGGGCCGTAGGGACCCAGTACTTC | CASSLLGRAVGTQYF
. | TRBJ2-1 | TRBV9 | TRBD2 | TGTGCCAGCAGCGTCCACCCTCAGCGGGGGGTGTACAATGAGCAGTTCTTC | CASSVHPQRGVYNEQFF
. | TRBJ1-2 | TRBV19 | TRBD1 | TGTGCCAGTAGTCCGTCGACAGGGAAGACTAACTATGGCTACACCTTC | CASSPSTGKTNYGYTF
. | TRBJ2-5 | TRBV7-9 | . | TGTGCCAGCAGCCTGACTGATTTACAAGAGACCCAGTACTTC | CASSLTDLQETQYF
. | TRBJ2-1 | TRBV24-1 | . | TGTGCCACCAGTGACCCCAAGCTCAGGCAGCAGTTCTTC | CATSDPKLRQQFF
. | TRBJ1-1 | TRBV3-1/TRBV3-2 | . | TGTGCCAGCAGCCCGTGGATGCCTGGGGACACTGAAGCTTTCTTT | CASSPWMPGDTEAFF
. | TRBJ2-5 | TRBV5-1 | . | TGCGCCAGCAGCTTGGAGGGAGAGACCCAGTACTTC | CASSLEGETQYF
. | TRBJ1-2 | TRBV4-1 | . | TGCGCCAGCAGCCAGATACTGGGTCCCAGGGACTATGGCTACACCTTC | CASSQILGPRDYGYTF
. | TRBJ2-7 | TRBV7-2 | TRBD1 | TGTGCCAGCAGCCCCATCGGGGACAGGGGCTACGAGCAGTACTTC | CASSPIGDRGYEQYF
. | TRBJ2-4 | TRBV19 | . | TGTGCCAGTAGTATCCCTCAGGGCCCGTCTGGGAACATTCAGTACTTC | CASSIPQGPSGNIQYF
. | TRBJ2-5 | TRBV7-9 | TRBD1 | TGTGCCAGCAGACAAACAGGGGAGCGGGAGACCCAGTACTTC | CASRQTGERETQYF
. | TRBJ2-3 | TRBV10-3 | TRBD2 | TGTGCCATCAGTGACCGACTAGCGGGGGGCACAGATACGCAGTATTTT | CAISDRLAGGTDTQYF
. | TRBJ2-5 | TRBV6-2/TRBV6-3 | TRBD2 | TGTGCCAGCAGTGACCCCCGGGCGGGAGGGTACTTC | CASSDPRAGGYF
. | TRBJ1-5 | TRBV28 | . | TGTGCCAGCAGTAACCGGGACCGACACAATCAGCCCCAGCATTTT | CASSNRDRHNQPQHF
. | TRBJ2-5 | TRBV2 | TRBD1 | TGTGCCAGCAGTGAAGGGACAGGCCAAGAGACCCAGTACTTC | CASSEGTGQETQYF
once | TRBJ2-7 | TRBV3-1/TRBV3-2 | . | TGTGCCAGCAGCCGGAGACACGGGGACTCCTACGAGCAGTACTTC | CASSRRHGDSYEQYF
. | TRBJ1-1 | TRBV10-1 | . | TGCGCCAGCAGTGAGCTTTCTTTGACAGGGAACACTGAAGCTTTCTTT | CASSELSLTGNTEAFF
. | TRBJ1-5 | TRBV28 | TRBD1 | TGTGCCAGCAGTCCAACCGGGACAGGGATTCAGCCCCAGCATTTT | CASSPTGTGIQPQHF
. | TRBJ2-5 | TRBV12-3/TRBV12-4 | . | TGTGCCAGCAGTTTAGATAGGGAAGAGACCCAGTACTTC | CASSLDREETQYF
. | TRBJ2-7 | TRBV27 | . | TGTGCCAGCAGTCCCGGTAGGGGAGTAGATTCCTACGAGCAGTACTTC | CASSPGRGVDSYEQYF
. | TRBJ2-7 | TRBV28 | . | TGTGCCAGCAGTCTGATTCGACAGGGAGGGGAGCAGTACTTC | CASSLIRQGGEQYF
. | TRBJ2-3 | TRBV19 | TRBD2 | TGTGCCAGTACCACTACTAGCGGGAGGCCCACAGATACGCAGTATTTT | CASTTTSGRPTDTQYF
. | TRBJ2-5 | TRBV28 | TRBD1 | TGTGCCAGCACGGACAGGGCAGTTTCCCAGTACTTC | CASTDRAVSQYF
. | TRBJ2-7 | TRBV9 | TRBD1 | TGTGCCAGCAGCGAGGGGGCCCAACAGTCCTACGAGCAGTACTTC | CASSEGAQQSYEQYF
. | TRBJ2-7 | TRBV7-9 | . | TGTGCCAGCAGCTTTGGTTCTACGGGGAACAGGAACTACGAGCAGTACTTC | CASSFGSTGNRNYEQYF
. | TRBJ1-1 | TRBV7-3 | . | TGTGCCAGCAGCTTATATGGCAGGAACACTGAAGCTTTCTTT | CASSLYGRNTEAFF
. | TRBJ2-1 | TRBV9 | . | TGTGCCAGCAGCGTAGAGGGGGGAGTAGCCTACAATGAGCAGTTCTTC | CASSVEGGVAYNEQFF
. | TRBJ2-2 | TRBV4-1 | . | TGCGCCAGCAGCCAAGATCTAGAAAGGATTTCCGGGGAGCTGTTTTTT | CASSQDLERISGELFF
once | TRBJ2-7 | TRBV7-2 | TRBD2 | TGTGCCAGCAGCTTGGGACTAGCGGGAAGCTACGAGCAGTACTTC | CASSLGLAGSYEQYF
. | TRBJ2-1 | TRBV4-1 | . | TGCGCCAGCAGCCAGTTAGACGGGCGGTCGATCTACAATGAGCAGTTCTTC | CASSQLDGRSIYNEQFF
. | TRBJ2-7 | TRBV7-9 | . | TGTGCCAGCAGCCCTCTGATGACCGTGGCAAAGCAGTACTTC | CASSPLMTVAKQYF
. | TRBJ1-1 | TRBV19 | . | TGTGCCAGTATATCAGTGGTTAACACTGAAGCTTTCTTT | CASISVVNTEAFF
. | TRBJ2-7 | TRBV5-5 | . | TGTGCCAGCAGCCAGAGTCCGAACTACGAGCAGTACTTC | CASSQSPNYEQYF
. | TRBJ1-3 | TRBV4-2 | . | TGTGCCAGCAGCCAAGAGGGGGACGGAAACACCATATATTTT | CASSQEGDGNTIYF
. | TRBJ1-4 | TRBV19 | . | TGTGCCAGTAGGGGCGGGGGAGCAACTAATGAAAAACTGTTTTTT | CASRGGGATNEKLFF
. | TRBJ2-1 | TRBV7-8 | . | TGTGCCAGCAGCTGGGACATAGGATCCTACAATGAGCAGTTCTTC | CASSWDIGSYNEQFF
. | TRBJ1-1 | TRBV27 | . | TGTGCCAGCAGAGTATACGGGGACCTGAACACTGAAGCTTTCTTT | CASRVYGDLNTEAFF
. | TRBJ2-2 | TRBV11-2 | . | TGTGCCAGCAGCTTAGTGAAGGGCAGGGGCACCGGGGAGCTGTTTTTT | CASSLVKGRGTGELFF
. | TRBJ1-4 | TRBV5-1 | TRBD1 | TGCGCCAGCAGCAGTCAGGGGGGAAATGAAAAACTGTTTTTT | CASSSQGGNEKLFF
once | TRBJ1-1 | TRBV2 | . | TGTGCCAGCAGTATTGCCGGGACAAGAAACACTGAAGCTTTCTTT | CASSIAGTRNTEAFF
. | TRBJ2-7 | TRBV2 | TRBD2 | TGTGCCAGCAGTGAACGGACTAGCGGTTTTTACGAGCAGTACTTC | CASSERTSGFYEQYF
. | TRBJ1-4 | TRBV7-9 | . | TGTGCCAGCAGCAAAGGGCCGAACGAAAAACTGTTTTTT | CASSKGPNEKLFF
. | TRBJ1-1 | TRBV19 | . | TGTGCCAGTAGTATAGGACGGCGACTCACTGAAGCTTTCTTT | CASSIGRRLTEAFF
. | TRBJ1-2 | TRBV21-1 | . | TGTGCCAGACCAGGAGGAGGGGACTATGGCTACACCTTC | CARPGGGDYGYTF
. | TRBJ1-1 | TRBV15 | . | TGTGCCACCAGCAGAGATCTTCAGGGTCCCAAAGCTTTCTTT | CATSRDLQGPKAFF
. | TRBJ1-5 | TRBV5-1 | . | TGCGCCAGCAGCTTGGATGACAGTTTAGATCAGCCCCAGCATTTT | CASSLDDSLDQPQHF
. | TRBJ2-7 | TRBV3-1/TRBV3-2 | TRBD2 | TGTGCCAGCAGCCAAGGAATAGCGGGGGACTACGAGCAGTACTTC | CASSQGIAGDYEQYF